These T cell receptor beta chains were read from a single sample in a study of T cells in Graves' hyperthyroidism and ophthalmopathy. Via MiXCR, TCRdb re-called the multiplex PCR reads, giving one row per CDR3 protein. The table includes 600,000 or so distinct CDR3 sequences, about 15% detected once. Sequences were obtained from blood. These receptor sequences come from a woman between 45 and 65 years old with Graves' ophthalmopathy. Both conserved end residues are part of each CDR3. The D gene is left open where the match is weak. Not all rows give a size; the values are once, few, many and, for expanded clones, a class.

d_call	clone_size	j_call	v_call	cdr3_aa	cdr3_nt
TRBD2	many	TRBJ2-7	TRBV28	CASRNSGRAIIGGEQYF	TGTGCCAGCAGAAATAGCGGGAGGGCCATCATCGGCGGCGAGCAGTACTTC
NA	once	TRBJ1-1	TRBV7-9	CASMQTGRMNTEAFF	TGTGCCAGCATGCAAACTGGACGCATGAACACTGAAGCTTTCTTT
TRBD2	many	TRBJ2-7	TRBV27	CASRGLAGEAGSSYEQYF	TGTGCCAGCAGGGGACTAGCGGGAGAAGCGGGAAGCTCCTACGAGCAGTACTTC
NA	few	TRBJ1-2	TRBV28	CASERRETGYTF	TGTGCCAGCGAACGCAGGGAGACTGGCTACACCTTC
TRBD1	many	TRBJ2-7	TRBV24-1	CATSDRDSSYEQYF	TGTGCCACCAGTGACCGGGACAGCTCCTACGAGCAGTACTTC
NA	many	TRBJ1-2	TRBV30	CARTSVGEDYGYTF	TGTGCCCGTACCTCAGTTGGGGAGGACTATGGCTACACCTTC
NA	NA	TRBJ1-2	TRBV7-3	CASSLGRGNGYTF	TGTGCCAGCAGCTTAGGGAGAGGGAATGGCTACACCTTC
NA	many	TRBJ1-1	TRBV30	CAWSVGPTGGWNTEAFF	TGTGCCTGGAGTGTAGGGCCCACTGGGGGTTGGAACACTGAAGCTTTCTTT
TRBD1	few	TRBJ1-1	TRBV12-3/TRBV12-4	CASSFGGTGGAYTEAFF	TGTGCCAGCAGTTTCGGAGGGACAGGGGGCGCTTATACTGAAGCTTTCTTT
TRBD2	many	TRBJ2-1	TRBV7-9	CASSLVSGLPTDNEQFF	TGTGCCAGCAGCTTAGTTAGCGGGCTCCCTACCGACAATGAGCAGTTCTTC
NA	many	TRBJ2-4	TRBV2	CASERRGRVIQYF	TGTGCCAGCGAGCGCAGGGGCAGAGTCATTCAGTACTTC
NA	many	TRBJ2-1	TRBV7-8	CASTFSRGSETEQFF	TGTGCCAGCACCTTTTCGAGGGGTAGCGAGACTGAGCAGTTCTTC
NA	many	TRBJ1-1	TRBV28	CASSRLNLQRRNTEAFF	TGTGCCAGCAGTCGACTCAACCTACAAAGAAGGAACACTGAAGCTTTCTTT
NA	many	TRBJ1-6	TRBV20-1	CSARVSGDYNSPLHF	TGCAGTGCTAGAGTATCCGGGGACTATAATTCACCCCTCCACTTT
NA	few	TRBJ2-3	TRBV27	CASSLSGGRDTQYF	TGTGCCAGCAGTTTATCGGGTGGGAGAGATACGCAGTATTTT
TRBD1	many	TRBJ1-1	TRBV27	CASSFEGAVTEAFF	TGTGCCAGCAGTTTCGAGGGGGCGGTCACTGAAGCTTTCTTT
TRBD1	NA	TRBJ1-6	TRBV4-2	CASSPDRLGSPLHF	TGTGCCAGCAGCCCGGACAGGTTGGGTTCACCCCTCCACTTT
NA	many	TRBJ2-7	TRBV12-3/TRBV12-4	CASSLGDPGYYEQYF	TGTGCCAGCAGTTTAGGGGACCCCGGCTACTACGAGCAGTACTTC
NA	NA	TRBJ1-2	TRBV7-2	CASSLAGGAGYGYTF	TGTGCCAGCAGCTTAGCGGGAGGCGCGGGCTATGGCTACACCTTC
NA	many	TRBJ1-2	TRBV20-1	CSARDSGAGYTF	TGCAGTGCTAGAGATTCCGGGGCTGGCTACACCTTC
NA	many	TRBJ2-1	TRBV15	CATSRVQRERGEQFF	TGTGCCACCAGCAGAGTGCAACGGGAGAGGGGTGAGCAGTTCTTC
NA	many	TRBJ2-3	TRBV9	CASSVEVGTDTQYF	TGTGCCAGCAGCGTGGAGGTCGGCACAGATACGCAGTATTTT
NA	NA	TRBJ2-7	TRBV7-2	CASSLWQTLSYEQYF	TGTGCCAGCAGCTTGTGGCAGACCCTATCTTACGAGCAGTACTTC
TRBD2	many	TRBJ2-1	TRBV5-1	CASSSLTTTTSGRFNEQFF	TGCGCCAGCAGCTCGCTAACCACCACTACTAGCGGGAGGTTCAATGAGCAGTTCTTC
NA	NA	TRBJ2-5	TRBV7-9	CASSTGGKETQYF	TGTGCCAGCAGCACCGGTGGTAAAGAGACCCAGTACTTC
NA	few	TRBJ1-3	TRBV7-9	CASSLAVNTIYF	TGTGCCAGCAGCTTAGCGGTAAACACCATATATTTT
NA	many	TRBJ1-4	TRBV7-8	CASSLGWQDEKLFF	TGTGCCAGCAGCTTAGGGTGGCAGGATGAAAAACTGTTTTTT
TRBD1	few	TRBJ2-1	TRBV27	CTSSQDRGLYEQFF	TGTACCAGCAGTCAGGACAGGGGGCTTTATGAGCAGTTCTTC
NA	many	TRBJ2-3	TRBV12-3/TRBV12-4	CASSLALADTQYF	TGTGCCAGCAGTTTAGCGCTAGCAGATACGCAGTATTTT
NA	many	TRBJ2-1	TRBV5-1	CASSLGSGYNEQFF	TGCGCCAGCAGCTTGGGTTCGGGCTACAATGAGCAGTTCTTC
NA	NA	TRBJ1-2	TRBV28	CASSLSHLGLYTF	TGTGCCAGCAGTTTATCCCATCTGGGACTCTACACCTTC